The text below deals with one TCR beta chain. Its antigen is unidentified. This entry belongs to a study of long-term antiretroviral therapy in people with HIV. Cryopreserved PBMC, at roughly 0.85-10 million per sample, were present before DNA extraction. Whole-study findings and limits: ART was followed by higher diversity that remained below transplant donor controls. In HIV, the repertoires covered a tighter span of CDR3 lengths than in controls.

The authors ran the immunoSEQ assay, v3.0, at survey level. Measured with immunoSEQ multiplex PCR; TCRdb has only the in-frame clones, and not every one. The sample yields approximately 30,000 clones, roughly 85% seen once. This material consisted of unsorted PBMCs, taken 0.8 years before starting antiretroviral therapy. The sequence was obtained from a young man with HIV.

The CDR3 is CASGVRSRDYGYTF. The CDR3, as DNA: TGCGCCAGCGGGGTGAGGAGCCGGGACTATGGCTACACCTTC. The genes are TRBV5-1 and TRBJ1-2, with D unclear. Trimming removed 7 bases at V and 3 bases at J, with 16 bases between. Germline-derived CDR1 and CDR2 are SGHRS and YFSETQ. This CDR3 region has 14 residues.